This TCR beta chain emerged from a study of blood T cells in healthy people across ages. General study points: Total diversity from one million sequenced T cells was likely underestimated. Whereas aged donors had fewer naive CD4+ cells, long-lived donors had more of them and higher diversity.

Details on this clonotype: The target antigen is unknown.

The ends were cut back, 4 bases at V and 5 bases at J, with 15 bases in the middle. CDR1 and CDR2 from the germline V gene are MNHEY and SVGAGI. This CDR3 comprises 15 residues. Using a J-beta primer mix together with a sample-barcoded 5' primer, a second PCR was run for about 6 to 12 cycles. Each cDNA molecule carried a tag from a template-switch adaptor that contained 12 random nucleotides. MiXCR was run by TCRdb on the 5' RACE reads, yielding one entry per CDR3 protein. The table has about 1.8 million distinct CDR3 sequences, roughly 52% seen once. The material sequenced was blood. V is TRBV6-5 and J is TRBJ2-1, with TRBD1 as a possible D gene (7 bases). The source of this sequence is a woman between 40 and 50 years old in good health. Here the CDR3 DNA reads TGTGCCAGCAGTTCGGAGGGGGACAGTCACAATGAGCAGTTCTTC. Residues: CASSSEGDSHNEQFF.